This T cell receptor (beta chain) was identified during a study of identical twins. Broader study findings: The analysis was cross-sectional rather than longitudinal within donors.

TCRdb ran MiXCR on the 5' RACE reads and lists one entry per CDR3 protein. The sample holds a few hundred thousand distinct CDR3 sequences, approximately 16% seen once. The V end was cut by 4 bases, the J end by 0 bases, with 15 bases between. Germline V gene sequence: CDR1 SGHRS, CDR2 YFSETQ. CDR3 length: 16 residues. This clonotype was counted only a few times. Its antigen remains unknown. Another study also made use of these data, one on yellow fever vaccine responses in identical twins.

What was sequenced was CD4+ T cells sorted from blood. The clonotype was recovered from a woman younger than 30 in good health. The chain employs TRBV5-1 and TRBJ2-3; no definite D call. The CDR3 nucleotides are TGCGCCAGCAGCGACCCCGAGTTCTTTAGCACAGATACGCAGTATTTT. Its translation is CASSDPEFFSTDTQYF. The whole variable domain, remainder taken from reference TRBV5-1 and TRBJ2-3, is KAGVTQTPRYLIKTRGQQVTLSCSPISGHRSVSWYQQTPGQGLQFLFEYFSETQRNKGNFPGRFSGRQFSNSRSEMNVSTLELGDSALYLCASSDPEFFSTDTQYFGPGTRLTVL.